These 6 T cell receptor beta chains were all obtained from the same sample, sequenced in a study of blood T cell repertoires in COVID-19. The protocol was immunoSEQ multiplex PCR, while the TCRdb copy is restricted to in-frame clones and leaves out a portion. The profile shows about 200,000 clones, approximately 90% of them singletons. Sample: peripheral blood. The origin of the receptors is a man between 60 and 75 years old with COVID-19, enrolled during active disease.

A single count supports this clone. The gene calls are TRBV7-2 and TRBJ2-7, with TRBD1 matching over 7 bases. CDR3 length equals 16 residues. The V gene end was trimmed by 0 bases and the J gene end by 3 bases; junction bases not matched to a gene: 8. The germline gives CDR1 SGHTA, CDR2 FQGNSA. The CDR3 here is CASSLALRTGGYEQYF. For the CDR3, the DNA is TGTGCCAGCAGCTTAGCGCTACGGACAGGAGGCTACGAGCAGTACTTC.

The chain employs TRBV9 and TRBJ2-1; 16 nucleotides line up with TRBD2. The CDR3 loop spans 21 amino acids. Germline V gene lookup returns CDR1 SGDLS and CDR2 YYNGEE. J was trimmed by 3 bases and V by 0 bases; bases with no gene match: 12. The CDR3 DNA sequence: TGTGCCAGCAGCGTAGCTGGGGAGGGACTAGCGGGAGGGTATAACTACAATGAGCAGTTCTTC. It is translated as CASSVAGEGLAGGYNYNEQFF.

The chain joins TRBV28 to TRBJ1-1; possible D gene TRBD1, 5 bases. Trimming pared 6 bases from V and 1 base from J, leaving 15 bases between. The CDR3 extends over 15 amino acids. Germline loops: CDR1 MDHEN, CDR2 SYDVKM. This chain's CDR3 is CASSPRGRGNTEAFF. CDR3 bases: TGTGCCAGCAGCCCCCGGGGGAGGGGGAACACTGAAGCTTTCTTT.

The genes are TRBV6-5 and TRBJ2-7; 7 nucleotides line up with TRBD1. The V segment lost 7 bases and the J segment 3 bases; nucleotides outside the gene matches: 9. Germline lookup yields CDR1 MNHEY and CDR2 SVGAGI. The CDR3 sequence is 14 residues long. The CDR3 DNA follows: TGTGCCAGCACCCAGCCGGGACAGCACTACGAGCAGTACTTC. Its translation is CASTQPGQHYEQYF.

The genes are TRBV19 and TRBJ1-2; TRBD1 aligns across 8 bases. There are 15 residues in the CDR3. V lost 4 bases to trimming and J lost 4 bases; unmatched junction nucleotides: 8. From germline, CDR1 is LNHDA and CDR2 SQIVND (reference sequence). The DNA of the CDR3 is TGTGCCAGTAGTAGCGGGGACAGGATAATCTATGGCTACACCTTC. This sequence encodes CASSSGDRIIYGYTF.

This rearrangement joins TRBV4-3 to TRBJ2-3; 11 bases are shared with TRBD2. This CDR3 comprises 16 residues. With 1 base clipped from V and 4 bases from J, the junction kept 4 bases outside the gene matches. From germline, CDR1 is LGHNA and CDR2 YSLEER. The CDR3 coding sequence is TGCGCCAGCAGCCAAGGTAGCGGGAGGGCCCCAGATACGCAGTATTTT. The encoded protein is CASSQGSGRAPDTQYF.